The entry below describes one TCR beta chain. Its specificity is not known. The data stem from a study of blood T cells in healthy people across ages. For the study at large: Template switching picked up about one barcoded beta molecule for each two T cells. General study findings and limits: Donor CMV status, an unknown factor, possibly confounded changes in expanded clonotypes. Older age went with lower TCR beta diversity per million T cells, in a roughly linear way. More naive CD4+ cells and higher diversity marked long-lived donors relative to aged donors.

Using a J-beta primer mix together with a sample-barcoded 5' primer, a second PCR was run for about 6 to 12 cycles. TCRdb fed the 5' RACE reads into MiXCR, producing one record per CDR3 protein. The sample shows about 670,000 distinct CDR3 sequences, approximately 40% of them seen only once. Trimming took 4 bases from V and 8 from J; bases not matched to a gene: 4. The CDR3 covers 12 residues. Germline V lookup: CDR1 MNHEY, CDR2 SVGAGI. The rearrangement links TRBV6-5 to TRBJ1-1; 7 bases match TRBD1. This TCR was sampled from a man aged 80 or over in good health. Material for sequencing was blood. The CDR3 DNA reads as TGTGCCAGCAGTTTTCGACAGGGAGAAGCTTTCTTT. Translated: CASSFRQGEAFF.